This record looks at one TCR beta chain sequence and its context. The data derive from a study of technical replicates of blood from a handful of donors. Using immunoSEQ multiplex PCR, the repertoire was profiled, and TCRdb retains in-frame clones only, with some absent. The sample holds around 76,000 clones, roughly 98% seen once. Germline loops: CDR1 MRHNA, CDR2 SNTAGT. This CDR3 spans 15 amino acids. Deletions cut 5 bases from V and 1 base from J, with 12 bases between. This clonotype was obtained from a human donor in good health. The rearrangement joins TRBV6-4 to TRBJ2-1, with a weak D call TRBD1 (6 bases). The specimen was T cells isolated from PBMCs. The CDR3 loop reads CASSWTVMSYNEQFF. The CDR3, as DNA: TGTGCCAGCAGTTGGACAGTAATGTCCTACAATGAGCAGTTCTTC.